This T cell receptor (beta chain) is from a study of patients and donors after allogeneic stem cell transplantation. MiXCR, applied by TCRdb to the RT-PCR reads, yields one record per CDR3 protein. The profile covers about a million distinct CDR3 sequences, with under 20% appearing a single time and 5.5% to 6.5% taken by the ten largest. The CDR3 totals 16 residues. Germline values: CDR1 MNHEY, CDR2 SMNVEV (reference sequence). With 3 bases removed from V and 6 bases from J, the gap between germline ends came to 20 bases. Input material: blood, either unsorted or a sorted T cell fraction (not recorded which). This clonotype originated in a human donor who was either an allogeneic HSCT recipient or a stem cell or donor lymphocyte infusion donor (not recorded which). It is not recorded whose cells these are; they may come from a transplant donor. The genes are TRBV27 and TRBJ1-1, with a possible D match to TRBD1 (6 bases). The CDR3 protein is CASSFALGGGLAEAFF. The CDR3 DNA follows: TGTGCCAGCAGTTTCGCCCTAGGGGGGGGTCTCGCTGAAGCTTTCTTT.